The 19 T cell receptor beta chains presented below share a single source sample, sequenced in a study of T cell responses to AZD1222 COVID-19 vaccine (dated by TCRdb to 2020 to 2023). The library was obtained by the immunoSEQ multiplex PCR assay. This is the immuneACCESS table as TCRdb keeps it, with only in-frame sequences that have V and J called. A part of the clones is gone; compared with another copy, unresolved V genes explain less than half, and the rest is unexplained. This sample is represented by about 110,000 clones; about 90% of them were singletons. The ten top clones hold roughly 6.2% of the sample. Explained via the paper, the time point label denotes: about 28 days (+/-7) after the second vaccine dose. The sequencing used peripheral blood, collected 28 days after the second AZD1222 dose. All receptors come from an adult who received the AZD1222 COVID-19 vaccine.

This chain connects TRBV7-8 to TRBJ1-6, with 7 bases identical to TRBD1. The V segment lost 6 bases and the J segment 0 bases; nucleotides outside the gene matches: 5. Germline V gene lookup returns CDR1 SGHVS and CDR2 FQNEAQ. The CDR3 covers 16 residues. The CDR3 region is CASSFRTGSYNSPLHF. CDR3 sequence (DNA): TGTGCCAGCAGTTTCCGGACAGGCTCCTATAATTCACCCCTCCACTTT.

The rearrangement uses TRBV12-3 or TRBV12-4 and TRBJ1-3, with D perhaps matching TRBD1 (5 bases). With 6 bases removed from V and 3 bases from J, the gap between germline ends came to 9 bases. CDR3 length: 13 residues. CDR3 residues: CASRGTLGNTIYF. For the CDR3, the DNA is TGTGCCAGCAGAGGGACTCTTGGAAACACCATATATTTT.

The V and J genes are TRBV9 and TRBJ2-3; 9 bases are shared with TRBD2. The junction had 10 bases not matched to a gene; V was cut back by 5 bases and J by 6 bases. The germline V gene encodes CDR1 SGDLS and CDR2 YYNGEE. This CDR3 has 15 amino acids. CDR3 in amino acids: CASSTRGGAGDTQYF. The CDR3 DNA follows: TGTGCCAGCAGTACTCGCGGGGGGGCTGGGGATACGCAGTATTTT.

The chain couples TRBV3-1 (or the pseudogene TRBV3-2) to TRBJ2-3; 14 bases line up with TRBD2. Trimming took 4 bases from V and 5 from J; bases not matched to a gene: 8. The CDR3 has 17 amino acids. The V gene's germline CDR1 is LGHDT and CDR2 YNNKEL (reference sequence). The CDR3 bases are TGTGCCAGCAGCCCGCGACTAGCGGGAGGGCAAGGAGATACGCAGTATTTT. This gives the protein CASSPRLAGGQGDTQYF.

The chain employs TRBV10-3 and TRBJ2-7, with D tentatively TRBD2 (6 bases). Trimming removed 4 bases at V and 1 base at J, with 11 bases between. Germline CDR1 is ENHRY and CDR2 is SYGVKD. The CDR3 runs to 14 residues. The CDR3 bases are TGTGCCATCAGTGGAAATAGCGGATCCTACGAGCAGTACTTC. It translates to CAISGNSGSYEQYF.

The CDR3 here is CASSLPGPTAGYTF. The CDR3 region has the DNA TGTGCCAGCAGCTTACCCGGACCGACAGCGGGCTACACCTTC. The chain uses TRBV7-8 and TRBJ1-2; weak D call: TRBD1 (5 bases). The ends were cut back, 2 bases at V and 8 bases at J, with 15 bases in the middle. The germline V gene encodes CDR1 SGHVS and CDR2 FQNEAQ. The CDR3 totals 14 residues.

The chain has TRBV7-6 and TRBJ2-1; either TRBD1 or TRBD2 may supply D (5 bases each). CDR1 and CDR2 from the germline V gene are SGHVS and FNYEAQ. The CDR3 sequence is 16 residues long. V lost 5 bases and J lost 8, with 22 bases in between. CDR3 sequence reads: CASSQGDSSRWDEQFF. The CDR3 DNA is TGTGCCAGCAGCCAGGGAGACAGCTCGCGATGGGATGAGCAGTTCTTC.

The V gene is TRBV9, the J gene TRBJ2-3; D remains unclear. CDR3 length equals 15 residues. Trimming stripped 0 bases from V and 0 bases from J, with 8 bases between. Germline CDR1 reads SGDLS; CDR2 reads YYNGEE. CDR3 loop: CASSVGFHSTDTQYF. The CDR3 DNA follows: TGTGCCAGCAGCGTAGGCTTCCATAGCACAGATACGCAGTATTTT.

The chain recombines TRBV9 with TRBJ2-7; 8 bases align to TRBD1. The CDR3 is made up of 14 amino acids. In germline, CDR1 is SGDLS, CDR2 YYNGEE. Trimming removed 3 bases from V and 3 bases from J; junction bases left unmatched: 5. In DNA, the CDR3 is TGTGCCAGCAGCGAGACAGGGGCGGACTACGAGCAGTACTTC. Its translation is CASSETGADYEQYF.

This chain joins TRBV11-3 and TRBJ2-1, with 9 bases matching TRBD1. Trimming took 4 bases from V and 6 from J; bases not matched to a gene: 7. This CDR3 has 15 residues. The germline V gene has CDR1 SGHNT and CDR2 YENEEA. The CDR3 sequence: CASSSRDRVSNEQFF. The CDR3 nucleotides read TGTGCCAGCAGCTCCCGGGACAGGGTGAGCAATGAGCAGTTCTTC.

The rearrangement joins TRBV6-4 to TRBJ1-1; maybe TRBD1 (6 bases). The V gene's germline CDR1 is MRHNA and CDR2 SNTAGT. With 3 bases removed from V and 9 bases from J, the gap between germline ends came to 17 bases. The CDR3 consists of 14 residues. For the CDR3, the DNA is TGTGCCAGCAGTGAGGGGGCAGGTTGGGAAAAAGCTTTCTTT. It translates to CASSEGAGWEKAFF.

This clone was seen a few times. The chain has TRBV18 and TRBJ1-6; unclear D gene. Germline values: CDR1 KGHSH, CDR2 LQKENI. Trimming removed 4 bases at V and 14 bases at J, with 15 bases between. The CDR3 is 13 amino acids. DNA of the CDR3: TGTGCCAGCTCACGAAGGCAGGAAATCACCCTCCACTTT. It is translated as CASSRRQEITLHF.

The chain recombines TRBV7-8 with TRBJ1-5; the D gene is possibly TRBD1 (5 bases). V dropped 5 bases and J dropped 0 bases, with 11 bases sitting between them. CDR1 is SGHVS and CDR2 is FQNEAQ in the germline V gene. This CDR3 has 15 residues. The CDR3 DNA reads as TGTGCCAGCAGCCTTGGGGCGAATAGCAATCAGCCCCAGCATTTT. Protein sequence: CASSLGANSNQPQHF.

The CDR3 reads CASSLGGTSGNTIYF. The CDR3 DNA sequence: TGCGCCAGCAGCTTGGGGGGCACCTCTGGAAACACCATATATTTT. V is TRBV5-1 and J is TRBJ1-3, with a possible D match to TRBD1 (5 bases). Germline V lookup: CDR1 SGHRS, CDR2 YFSETQ. The CDR3 runs 15 residues. The V gene lost 0 bases and the J gene lost 0 bases, with 7 bases spanning the gap.

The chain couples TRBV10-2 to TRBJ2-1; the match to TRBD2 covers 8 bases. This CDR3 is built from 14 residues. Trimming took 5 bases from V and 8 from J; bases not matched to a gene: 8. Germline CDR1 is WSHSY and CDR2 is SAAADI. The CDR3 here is CASSYSGTRDEQFF. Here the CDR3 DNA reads TGCGCCAGCAGTTATAGCGGGACTAGAGATGAGCAGTTCTTC.

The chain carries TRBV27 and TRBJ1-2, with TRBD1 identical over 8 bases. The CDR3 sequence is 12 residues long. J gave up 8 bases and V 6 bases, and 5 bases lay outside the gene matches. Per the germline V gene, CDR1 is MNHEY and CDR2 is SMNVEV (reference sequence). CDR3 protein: CASRRTGYGYTF. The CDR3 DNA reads TGTGCCAGCAGGCGGACAGGGTACGGCTACACCTTC.

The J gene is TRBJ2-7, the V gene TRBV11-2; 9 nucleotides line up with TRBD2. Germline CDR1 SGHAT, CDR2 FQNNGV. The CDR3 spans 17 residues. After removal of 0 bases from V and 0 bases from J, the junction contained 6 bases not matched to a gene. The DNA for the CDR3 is TGTGCCAGCAGCTTAGAGAGGCTAGCGGGGCGCTCCTACGAGCAGTACTTC. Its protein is CASSLERLAGRSYEQYF.

CDR3 DNA: TGCGCCAGCAGCCAAGATGGGGGGCTGGGCGGCAATCAGCCCCAGCATTTT. It encodes CASSQDGGLGGNQPQHF. The chain combines TRBV4-1 with TRBJ1-5; D possibly corresponds to TRBD1 (6 bases). CDR3 size: 17 residues. Germline loops: CDR1 MGHRA, CDR2 YSYEKL. The germline V and J ends were trimmed by 0 bases and 2 bases, with 14 bases remaining between them.

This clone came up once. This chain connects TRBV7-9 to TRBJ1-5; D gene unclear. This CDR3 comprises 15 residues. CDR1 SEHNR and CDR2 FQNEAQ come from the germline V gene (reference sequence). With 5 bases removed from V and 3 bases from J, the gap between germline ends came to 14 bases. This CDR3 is CASSPGEPANQPQHF. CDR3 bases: TGTGCCAGCAGCCCCGGGGAGCCGGCCAATCAGCCCCAGCATTTT. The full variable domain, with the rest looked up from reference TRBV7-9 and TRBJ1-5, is DTGVSQNPRHKITKRGQNVTFRCDPISEHNRLYWYRQTLGQGPEFLTYFQNEAQLEKSRLLSDRFSAERPKGSFSTLEIQRTEQGDSAMYLCASSPGEPANQPQHFGDGTRLSIL.